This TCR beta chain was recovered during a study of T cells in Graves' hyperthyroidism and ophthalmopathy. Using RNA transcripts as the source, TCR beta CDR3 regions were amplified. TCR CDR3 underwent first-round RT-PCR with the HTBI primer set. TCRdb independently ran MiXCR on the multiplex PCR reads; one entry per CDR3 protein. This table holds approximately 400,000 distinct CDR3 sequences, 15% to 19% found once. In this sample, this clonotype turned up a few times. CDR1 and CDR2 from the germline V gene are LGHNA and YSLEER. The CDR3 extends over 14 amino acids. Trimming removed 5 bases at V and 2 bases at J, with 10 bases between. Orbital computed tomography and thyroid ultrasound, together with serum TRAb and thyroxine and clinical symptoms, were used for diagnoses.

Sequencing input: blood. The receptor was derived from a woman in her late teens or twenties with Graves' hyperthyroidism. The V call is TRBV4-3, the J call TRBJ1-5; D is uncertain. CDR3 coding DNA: TGCGCCAGCAGCTACGCCCAGGGCAATCAGCCCCAGCATTTT. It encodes CASSYAQGNQPQHF.